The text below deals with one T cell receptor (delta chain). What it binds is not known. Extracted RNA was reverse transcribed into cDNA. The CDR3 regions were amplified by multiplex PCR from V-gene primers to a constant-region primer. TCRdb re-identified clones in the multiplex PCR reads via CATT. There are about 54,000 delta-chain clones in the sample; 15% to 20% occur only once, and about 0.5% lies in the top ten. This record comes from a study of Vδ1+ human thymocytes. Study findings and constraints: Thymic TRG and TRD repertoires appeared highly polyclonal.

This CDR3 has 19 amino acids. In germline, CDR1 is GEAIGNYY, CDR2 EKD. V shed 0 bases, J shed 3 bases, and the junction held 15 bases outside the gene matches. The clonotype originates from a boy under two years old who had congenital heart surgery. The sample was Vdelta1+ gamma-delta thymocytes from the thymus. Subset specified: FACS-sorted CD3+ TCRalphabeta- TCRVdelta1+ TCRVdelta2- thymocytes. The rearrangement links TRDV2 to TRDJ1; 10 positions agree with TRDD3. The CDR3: CACDTVYSWGIGKSDKLIF. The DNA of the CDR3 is TGTGCCTGTGACACCGTATATTCCTGGGGGATAGGGAAATCCGATAAACTCATCTTT.